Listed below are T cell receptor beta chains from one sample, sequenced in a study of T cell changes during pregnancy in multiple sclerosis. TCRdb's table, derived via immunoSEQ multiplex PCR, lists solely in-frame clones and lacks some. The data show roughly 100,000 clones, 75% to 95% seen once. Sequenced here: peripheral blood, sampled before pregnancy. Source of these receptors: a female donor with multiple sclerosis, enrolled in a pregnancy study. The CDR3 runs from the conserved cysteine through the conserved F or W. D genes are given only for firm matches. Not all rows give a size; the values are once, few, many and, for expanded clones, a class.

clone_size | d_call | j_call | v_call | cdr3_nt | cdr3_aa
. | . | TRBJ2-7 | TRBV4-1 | TGCGCCAGCAGCCACAGACAGCACTACGAGCAGTACTTC | CASSHRQHYEQYF
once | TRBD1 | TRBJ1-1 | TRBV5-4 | TGTGCCAGCAGACAGGGGGGGACTAACACTGAAGCTTTCTTT | CASRQGGTNTEAFF
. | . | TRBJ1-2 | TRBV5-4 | TGTGCCAGCTTTGAGGCAGACCAATATGGCTACACCTTC | CASFEADQYGYTF
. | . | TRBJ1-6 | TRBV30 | TGTGCCTGGAGTGACTGGGAGAATTCACCCCTCCACTTT | CAWSDWENSPLHF
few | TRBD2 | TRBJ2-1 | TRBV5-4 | TGTGCCAGCAGCCCGGGGGGTGAGCAGTTCTTC | CASSPGGEQFF
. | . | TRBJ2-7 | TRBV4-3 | TGCGCCAGCAGCCAAGAGATTGAACACTACGAGCAGTACTTC | CASSQEIEHYEQYF
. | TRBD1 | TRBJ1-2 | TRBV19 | TGTGCCAGTAGTATAAGTGATGACAGGGGGGATGGCTACACCTTC | CASSISDDRGDGYTF
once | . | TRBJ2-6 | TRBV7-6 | TGTGCCAGCAGCCTTGGGCCACAGGACTCTGGGGCCAACGTCCTGACTTTC | CASSLGPQDSGANVLTF
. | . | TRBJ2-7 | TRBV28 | TGTGCCAGCAGCTACAGCTACGAGCAGTACTTC | CASSYSYEQYF
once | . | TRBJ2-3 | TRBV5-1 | TGCGCCAGCAGCCCGGGACATCCCACAGATACGCAGTATTTT | CASSPGHPTDTQYF
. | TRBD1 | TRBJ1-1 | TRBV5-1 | TGCGCCAGCAGCCCCAGGGGGCAGATGGGGACTGAAGCTTTCTTT | CASSPRGQMGTEAFF
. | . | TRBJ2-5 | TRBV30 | TGTGCCTGGAGGATACAGAGAGAAGAGACCCAGTACTTC | CAWRIQREETQYF
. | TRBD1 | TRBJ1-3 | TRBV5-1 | TGCGCCAGCAGCCAGTCTTTACAGGGGCGCGCGGATTACACCATATATTTT | CASSQSLQGRADYTIYF
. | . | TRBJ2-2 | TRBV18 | TGTGCCAGCTCACCGACCTCACAGGGCACCGGGGAGCTGTTTTTT | CASSPTSQGTGELFF
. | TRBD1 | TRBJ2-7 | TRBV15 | TGTGCCACCAGCATAGCTGTGACAGGGAGCGAGCAGTACTTC | CATSIAVTGSEQYF
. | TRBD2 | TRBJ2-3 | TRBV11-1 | TGTGCCAGCAGCTTAGACGGCGGGAGGGATACGCAGTATTTT | CASSLDGGRDTQYF
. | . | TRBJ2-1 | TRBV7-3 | TGTGCCAGCAGCTCATCTAGTACCAACAATGAGCAGTTCTTC | CASSSSSTNNEQFF
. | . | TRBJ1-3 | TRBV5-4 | TGTGCCAGCAGCTTGGATGCCAGCGTCTCTGGAAACACCATATATTTT | CASSLDASVSGNTIYF
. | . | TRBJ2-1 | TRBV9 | TGTGCCAGCAGCGCCGCCGGGGGACCCACCCGATACAATGAGCAGTTCTTC | CASSAAGGPTRYNEQFF
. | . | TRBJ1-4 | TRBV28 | TGTGCCAGCAGTTTAACGCGGGGGGCGTTTTACGAAAAACTGTTTTTT | CASSLTRGAFYEKLFF
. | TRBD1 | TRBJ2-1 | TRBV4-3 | TGCGCCAGCAGCCAAGCGGACAGGGACCAGCCTGAGCAGTTCTTC | CASSQADRDQPEQFF
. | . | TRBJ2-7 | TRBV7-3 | TGTGCCAGCAGCTTAAAAGCATCTCAAACCCCGCAGTACTTC | CASSLKASQTPQYF
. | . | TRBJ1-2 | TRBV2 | TGTGCCAGCAGTGAACGGGGAACAGGGGGCTACACCTTC | CASSERGTGGYTF
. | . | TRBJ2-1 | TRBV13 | TGTGCCAGCAGCTTAGGGTGGCGGTTCAATGAGCAGTTCTTC | CASSLGWRFNEQFF
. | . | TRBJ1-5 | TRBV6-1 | TGTGCCAGCAGTGAGTTCCAGAGGAGCAATCAGCCCCAGCATTTT | CASSEFQRSNQPQHF
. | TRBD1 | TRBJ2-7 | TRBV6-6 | TGTGCCAGCAGGGTCCCTGGACAGGGGGCGGAGGAGCAGTACTTC | CASRVPGQGAEEQYF
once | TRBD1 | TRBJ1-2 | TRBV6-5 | TGTGCCAGCCGCCGGGAGGGGGCGGGTGGCTACACCTTC | CASRREGAGGYTF
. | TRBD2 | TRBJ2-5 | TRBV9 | TGTGCCAGCAGCGTAGTCGGCGGGGGTGGGGAGACCCAGTACTTC | CASSVVGGGGETQYF
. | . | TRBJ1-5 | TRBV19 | TGTGCCAGTAGGGGCCCAGGGAATCAGCCCCAGCATTTT | CASRGPGNQPQHF
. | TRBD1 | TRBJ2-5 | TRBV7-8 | TGTGCCAGCAGCTTATGGGACAGACAAGAGACCCAGTACTTC | CASSLWDRQETQYF
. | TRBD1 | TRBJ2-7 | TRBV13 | TGTGCCAGCAGCCTAGGGGGACAGGGGGCATATGACGAGCAGTACTTC | CASSLGGQGAYDEQYF
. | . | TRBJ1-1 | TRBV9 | TGTGCCAGCAGCGTATCTACCCGAGGGACTGAAGCTTTCTTT | CASSVSTRGTEAFF
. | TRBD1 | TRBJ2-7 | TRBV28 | TGTGCCAGCAGTTTATTTCCGGGACAGGGCTCCTACGAGCAGTACTTC | CASSLFPGQGSYEQYF
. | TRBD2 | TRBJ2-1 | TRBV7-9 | TGTGCCAGCAGCTTAGGTGCTAGCGGGATTTCCTACAATGAGCAGTTCTTC | CASSLGASGISYNEQFF
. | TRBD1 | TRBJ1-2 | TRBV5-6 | TGTGCCAGCAGCTTGGGACAGGGGGCGAAGGATTATGGCTACACCTTC | CASSLGQGAKDYGYTF
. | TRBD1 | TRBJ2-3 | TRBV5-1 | TGCGCCAGCAGCTTAAATAAGGGGGCATCAGATACGCAGTATTTT | CASSLNKGASDTQYF
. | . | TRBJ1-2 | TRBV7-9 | TGTGCCAGCAGCCCAAGCGGGAGGACTGAGAACTATGGCTACACCTTC | CASSPSGRTENYGYTF
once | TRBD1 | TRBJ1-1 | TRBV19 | TGTGCCAGTAGAATGGGACAGATGAACACTGAAGCTTTCTTT | CASRMGQMNTEAFF
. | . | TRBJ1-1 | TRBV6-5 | TGTGCCAGCAGTTACCTTCAGTCTAACACTGAAGCTTTCTTT | CASSYLQSNTEAFF
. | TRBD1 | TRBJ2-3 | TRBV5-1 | TGCGCCAGCAGGACAGGGGAGGCGCAGTATTTT | CASRTGEAQYF
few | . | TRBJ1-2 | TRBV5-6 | TGTGCCAGCAGCCAGGGAAACTATGGCTACACCTTC | CASSQGNYGYTF
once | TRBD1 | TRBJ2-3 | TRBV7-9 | TGTGCCAGCAGCCCCGGACAGGGCACAGATACGCAGTATTTT | CASSPGQGTDTQYF
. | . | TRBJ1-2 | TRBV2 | TGTGCCAGCAGTGGTCCCAGCTATGGCTACACCTTC | CASSGPSYGYTF